This TCR beta chain was captured in a study of blood T cells in healthy people across ages. Trimming pared 9 bases from V and 2 bases from J, leaving 10 bases between. There are 12 residues in the CDR3. Germline V gives CDR1 PRHDT, CDR2 FYEKMQ (reference sequence). Sample-barcoded 5' priming and a J-beta primer mix drove a second PCR of 7 to 11 cycles. TCRdb re-derived calls from the 5' RACE reads in MiXCR, one entry per CDR3 protein. The sample consists of about a million distinct CDR3 sequences, roughly two fifths of them appearing once. The source is a man younger than 35 in good health. This sequence joins TRBV13 and TRBJ1-1; the D is unclear. Sequenced sample: blood. CDR3 DNA sequence: TGTGCCAGTCAGATTCCTAACACTGAAGCTTTCTTT. Translated, it gives CASQIPNTEAFF.